A selection of T cell receptor beta chains follows, all from one sample in a study of cytomegalovirus exposure and HLA in healthy donors. The table came from immunoSEQ multiplex PCR; TCRdb's copy has only in-frame clones and leaves some out. Among more than 95,000 clones listed, under 85% were seen once. Material: PBMCs. The receptors were sampled from a man aged 25-45 years in good health and CMV-seronegative. CDR3s include the opening cysteine and the closing phenylalanine or tryptophan. A D gene is named only where the DNA matches it firmly. Rows give clone size only sometimes, using once, few, many, or a class for an expanded clone.

>TRBV7-3|.|.|TRBJ2-5
CASSVGGGAETQYF
>TRBV5-3|.|.|.
CARSLMYIRGEQYF
>TRBV28|few|.|TRBJ1-5
CASSVRGGPQHF
>TRBV6-5|.|TRBD1|TRBJ2-5
CASSYPDRGTQYF
>TRBV18|.|TRBD2|TRBJ2-5
CASSPPGLAAEGTQYF
>TRBV5-8|.|.|TRBJ1-5
CASTPGSNQPQHF
>TRBV11-2|.|TRBD1|TRBJ1-2
CASSPWTGSGYTF
>TRBV28|.|.|TRBJ2-3
CASRPPGVGTDTQYF
>TRBV5-1|few|TRBD2|TRBJ2-7
CASSLRLAQSSYEQYF
>TRBV28|.|.|TRBJ2-1
CASISGGNYNEQFF
>TRBV6-5|.|.|TRBJ2-3
CASSYRAPSTDTQYF
>TRBV4-1|.|.|TRBJ2-7
CASSQGYMESVYEQYF
>TRBV5-1|.|TRBD2|TRBJ2-7
CASSSNSGRHDEQYF
>TRBV2|.|.|TRBJ2-1
CASTPPGGDEQFF
>TRBV28|.|.|TRBJ1-2
CASSLRGNYGYTF
>TRBV29-1|once|.|TRBJ2-1
CSVLLLSSYNEQFF
>TRBV5-1|few|TRBD2|TRBJ2-1
CASSLDGTSGSNEQFF
>TRBV7-3|.|TRBD2|TRBJ2-1
CASSDGGAHNEQFF
>TRBV9|.|.|TRBJ2-2
CASSVAVSPRFGTGELFF
>TRBV2|.|.|TRBJ2-7
CASSQESRQTAYEQYF
>TRBV30|.|.|TRBJ1-1
CAWTKDRLNTEAFF
>TRBV9|.|.|TRBJ2-5
CASSVVGGQGETQYF
>TRBV4-3|many|.|TRBJ1-3
CASSQTPLGGLSGNTIYF
>TRBV5-1|.|TRBD2|TRBJ2-5
CASSFGGDRETQYF
>TRBV6-6|once|.|TRBJ2-3
CAIQRNKGTGDTQYF
>TRBV7-6|few|.|TRBJ1-4
CASSLLSRSQEGATNEKLFF
>TRBV2|few|.|TRBJ1-5
CASSGGAPNQPQHF
>TRBV27|.|.|TRBJ2-5
CASSLFSRYQETQYF
>TRBV18|.|TRBD1|TRBJ1-5
CASSRQGIDQPQHF
>TRBV5-4|.|TRBD1|TRBJ2-5
CASSLDRGNLMETQYF
>TRBV6-5|.|.|TRBJ1-2
CASSYVAGPYGYTF
>TRBV19|.|.|TRBJ1-2
CASSREQGFYGYTF
>TRBV28|few|.|TRBJ2-3
CASSWGSGAGTDTQYF
>TRBV6-1|.|.|TRBJ1-5
CASSGGGYQPQHF
>TRBV28|.|TRBD1|TRBJ1-4
CASSPAGQSNEKLFF
>TRBV4-1|.|.|TRBJ2-5
CASSQDTPGGVGETQYF
>TRBV15|.|TRBD1|TRBJ1-5
CATSKDRGNQPQHF
>TRBV18|few|.|TRBJ1-1
CASSPRMAGMNTEAFF
>TRBV5-1|.|.|TRBJ1-5
CASSLEGQGHQPQHF
>TRBV5-3|.|TRBD2|TRBJ2-3
CARSLASSGISTDTQYF
>TRBV9|few|.|TRBJ2-3
CASSDSGDSTDTQYF
>TRBV5-6|few|TRBD1|TRBJ1-1
CASSLTQGWGTEAFF
>TRBV29-1|.|TRBD1|TRBJ2-5
CSVAQGQVETQYF
>TRBV10-3|.|TRBD1|TRBJ2-3
CATSDRGLSTDTQYF
>TRBV30|.|.|TRBJ1-2
CAWSNSGGFYGYTF
>TRBV27|.|.|TRBJ2-5
CASSREETQYF
>TRBV25-1|once|.|TRBJ2-3
CASSEWGSLDTQYF
>TRBV9|.|.|TRBJ2-3
CASSSGGGTDTQYF
>TRBV6-6|.|TRBD1|TRBJ2-5
CASSLQGMETQYF
>TRBV7-9|.|TRBD2|TRBJ2-3
CASRSPLAGATDTQYF
>TRBV4-3|few|.|TRBJ2-2
CASSQANRNTGELFF
>TRBV5-1|.|TRBD2|TRBJ2-3
CASSLGGGRTDTQYF
>TRBV7-8|.|.|TRBJ1-1
CASSSTNTEAFF
>TRBV6-1|.|.|TRBJ1-5
CASSASSYSNQPQHF